Presented here are 5 T cell receptor beta chains from one specimen sequenced in a study of blood T cells in healthy people across ages. Combining a sample-barcoded 5' primer with a J-beta primer mix, a second PCR ran for about 7 to 11 cycles. TCRdb ran MiXCR on the 5' RACE reads and lists one entry per CDR3 protein. The sample has about 1,800,000 distinct CDR3 sequences, 28% seen once. Specimen: blood. These receptors originate from a woman younger than 45 in good health.

This clonotype was counted only a few times. The V gene is TRBV20-1, the J gene TRBJ2-7; D call uncertain. The J call is doubtful: the DNA matches TRBJ2-5 better. Germline loops: CDR1 DFQATT, CDR2 SNEGSKA (reference sequence). CDR3 length: 15 amino acids. The CDR3 region is CSARDSTVQKETQYF. The CDR3 DNA reads TGCAGTGCTAGAGATTCCACCGTCCAAAAAGAGACCCAGTACTTC.

The rearrangement joins TRBV12-3 or TRBV12-4 to TRBJ2-4, with a weak D call TRBD1 (5 bases). The CDR3 totals 12 residues. The ends were cut back, 7 bases at V and 13 bases at J, with 17 bases in the middle. The CDR3 loop reads CASTLFGQGQYF. CDR3 nucleotide sequence: TGTGCCAGCACCCTTTTCGGGCAGGGCCAGTACTTC.

The chain uses TRBV15 and TRBJ2-1; 8 bases line up with TRBD2. V lost 1 base and J lost 8; bases outside the gene matches: 4. The CDR3 is made up of 14 amino acids. Germline V gene lookup returns CDR1 LNHNV and CDR2 YYDKDF (reference sequence). CDR3 in amino acids: CATSRASGSDEQFF. Written as DNA, the CDR3 is TGTGCCACCAGCAGAGCTAGCGGGTCAGATGAGCAGTTCTTC.

The chain is built from TRBV10-3 and TRBJ2-7; unclear D gene. V was trimmed by 0 bases and J by 3 bases, leaving 6 bases between them. From germline, CDR1 is ENHRY and CDR2 SYGVKD. The length of the CDR3 is 13 residues. In DNA form, the CDR3 reads TGTGCCATCAGTGAGTCGGTCCGCTACGAGCAGTACTTC. Translated, it gives CAISESVRYEQYF.

This clonotype was seen a handful of times. This chain's CDR3 is CASSQSSAAQRGTQYF. The CDR3 coding sequence is TGTGCCAGCAGCCAATCCTCGGCCGCACAACGGGGGACCCAGTACTTC. The chain carries TRBV14 and TRBJ2-5; TRBD2 might be the D (5 bases). CDR1 is SGHDN, CDR2 FVKESK, per germline. The CDR3 extends over 16 amino acids. Deletions cut 2 bases from V and 7 bases from J, with 20 bases between.